This T cell receptor (beta chain) was recovered during a study of CD8+CD57+ T cells in acquired aplastic anemia. Selection for sequencing was limited to patients who had shown CD8+CD57+ cell expansion by flow cytometry. TCR beta VDJ and CDR3 were profiled, and genomic DNA was the template. TCRdb reanalysed the reads using MiXCR and keeps one entry per CDR3 protein. The repertoire holds about 290,000 distinct CDR3 sequences, with around three fifths as singletons. The CDR3 runs 14 residues. In germline, CDR1 is SEHNR, CDR2 FQNEAQ (reference sequence). Trimming took off 1 base at V and 3 bases at J, with 10 bases between the two ends.

Sequencing was done on a sample of sorted CD4+, CD8+, or CD8+CD57+ T cells (not recorded which) from PBMCs. This TCR was recovered from a human donor with aplastic anemia. V and J are TRBV7-9 and TRBJ2-7; D is possibly TRBD1 (5 bases). CDR3 amino acids: CASSLESQGYEQYF. CDR3 nucleotide sequence: TGTGCCAGCAGCTTAGAATCCCAGGGCTACGAGCAGTACTTC.